This entry describes one T cell receptor (beta chain). The data belong to a study of blood T cell repertoires in COVID-19. In germline, CDR1 is MRHNA, CDR2 SNTAGT. This CDR3 has 12 residues. Germline trimming cut 5 bases from V and 12 bases from J; bases unmatched to any gene: 6. The data were produced by immunoSEQ multiplex PCR, yet TCRdb's version contains in-frame clones alone and is incomplete. The sample has a few hundred thousand clones, 85% to 90% seen once. The TCR sequence derives from a man over 45 with acute or convalescent COVID-19. The J gene is TRBJ1-1, the V gene TRBV6-4; 10 bases map to TRBD1. The sequenced material came from peripheral blood. CDR3 DNA: TGTGCCAGCAGTACCAGACAGGGGGCGACTTTCTTT. It specifies CASSTRQGATFF.